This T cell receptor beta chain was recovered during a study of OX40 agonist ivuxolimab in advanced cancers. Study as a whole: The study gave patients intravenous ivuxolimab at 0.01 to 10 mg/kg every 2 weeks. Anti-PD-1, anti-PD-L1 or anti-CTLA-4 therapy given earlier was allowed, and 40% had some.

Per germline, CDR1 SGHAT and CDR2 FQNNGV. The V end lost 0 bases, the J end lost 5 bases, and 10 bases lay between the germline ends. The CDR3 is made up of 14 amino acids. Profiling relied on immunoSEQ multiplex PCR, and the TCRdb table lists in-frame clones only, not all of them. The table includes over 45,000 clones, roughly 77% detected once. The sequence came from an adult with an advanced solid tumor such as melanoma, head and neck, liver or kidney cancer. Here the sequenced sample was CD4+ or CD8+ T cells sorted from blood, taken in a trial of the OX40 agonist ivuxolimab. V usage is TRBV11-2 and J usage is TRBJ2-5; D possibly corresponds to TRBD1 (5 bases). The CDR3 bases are TGTGCCAGCAGCTTAGACAGGACACGGGAGACCCAGTACTTC. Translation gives CASSLDRTRETQYF.